These 27 T cell receptor beta chains were all obtained from the same sample, sequenced in a study of identical twins. TCRdb re-derived calls from the 5' RACE reads in MiXCR, one entry per CDR3 protein. Found here are 1.5 million to 2 million distinct CDR3 sequences, under 35% of them singletons; the top ten hold under 0.35%. The material sequenced was cord blood. The source is a newborn girl in good health.

The chain has TRBV28 and TRBJ1-4, with D maybe TRBD1 (6 bases). The CDR3 is made up of 20 amino acids. CDR1 and CDR2 (germline): MDHEN, SYDVKM. V was shortened by 5 bases and J by 2 bases, with 27 bases between the two germline ends. Here the CDR3 DNA reads TGTGCCAGCAGTGCTTTCCCGACTAGGGTCACGGGGGGCACTAATGAAAAACTGTTTTTT. Translated: CASSAFPTRVTGGTNEKLFF.

This clonotype was picked up many times. The V and J genes are TRBV28 and TRBJ1-2; 10 bases agree with TRBD1. The trim removed 8 bases at V and 4 bases at J, leaving 7 bases unmatched. Germline V lookup: CDR1 MDHEN, CDR2 SYDVKM. This CDR3 comprises 14 residues. The CDR3 region is CASCDGQGVYGYTF. The CDR3, as DNA: TGTGCCAGCTGCGACGGACAGGGGGTCTATGGCTACACCTTC.

The chain carries TRBV3-1 and TRBJ2-1; 10 bases are a match to TRBD2. V gave up 4 bases and J gave up 5 bases; unmatched junction bases: 11. Germline lookup yields CDR1 LGHDT and CDR2 YNNKEL (reference sequence). The CDR3 is 17 amino acids. For the CDR3, the DNA is TGTGCCAGCAGCCCGACCCGAAAACTAGCGGGACACAATGAGCAGTTCTTC. Protein: CASSPTRKLAGHNEQFF.

The rearrangement links TRBV21-1 to TRBJ1-2. TRBV21-1 is a recognized pseudogene. The CDR3 has 8 residues. The DNA of the CDR3 is TGTGCCAGGGGAGGCTACACCTTC. Translating it yields CARGGYTF.

This clonotype turned up a few times. The chain has TRBV6-1 and TRBJ2-1; 9 bases fit TRBD2. The CDR3 has 15 residues. Germline V CDR1 and CDR2: MNHNS, SASEGT. V shed 2 bases and J 6 bases; nucleotides not matched to a gene: 5. CDR3 protein: CASSESLAGANEQFF. CDR3 DNA sequence: TGTGCCAGCAGTGAATCGTTAGCGGGAGCCAATGAGCAGTTCTTC.

J is TRBJ1-2 and V is TRBV12-3 or TRBV12-4; 9 nucleotides agree with TRBD1. Trimming cost V 8 bases and J 7 bases; bases outside gene matches: 17. CDR3 size: 16 residues. The CDR3 DNA sequence: TGTGCCAGCCTCTTAAGCCGAGACAGGGGGGTCGGTGGCTACACCTTC. This codes for CASLLSRDRGVGGYTF.

This clonotype was counted only a few times. For the CDR3, the DNA is TGTGCCAGCAGCTTTGGTTCCCATGGCTACACCTTC. This translates into CASSFGSHGYTF. The chain employs TRBV12-1 and TRBJ1-2. TRBV12-1 is reported as a pseudogene. The CDR3 totals 12 residues.

This clonotype was detected a few times. This chain links TRBV12-5 with TRBJ1-1, with 7 bases aligning to TRBD1. Per the germline V gene, CDR1 is LGHNT and CDR2 is FRNRAP. CDR3 length: 15 amino acids. Trimming removed 5 bases from V and 5 bases from J; junction bases left unmatched: 11. The CDR3 DNA follows: TGTGCTAGTGGTCCCTCCTCTACAGGGGAGACTGAAGCTTTCTTT. Amino acids: CASGPSSTGETEAFF.

This clonotype has a count of ten or more. The gene calls are TRBV12-3 or TRBV12-4 and TRBJ2-7, with D unresolved. There are 13 residues in the CDR3. With 2 bases removed from V and 2 bases from J, the gap between germline ends came to 7 bases. The CDR3, as DNA: TGTGCCAGCAGTTTAAGCCAGCCCTACGAGCAGTACTTC. Translating gives CASSLSQPYEQYF.

This clonotype has only a few counts. The gene calls are TRBV20-1 and TRBJ2-7; TRBD2 matches 7 bases. Germline V gene lookup returns CDR1 DFQATT and CDR2 SNEGSKA (reference sequence). This CDR3 region has 14 residues. With V trimmed by 2 bases and J by 3 bases, 7 bases remained unmatched. CDR3 nucleotides: TGCAGTGCTAGATCCCCGGGGGGTTTCTACGAGCAGTACTTC. Its protein is CSARSPGGFYEQYF.

This clonotype was counted once. V gene TRBV20-1 combines with J gene TRBJ2-1; 11 bases fit TRBD2. With 6 bases clipped from V and 1 base from J, the junction kept 14 bases outside the gene matches. This CDR3 has 18 residues. In germline, CDR1 is DFQATT, CDR2 SNEGSKA (reference sequence). This CDR3 reads CSAEYWVAGGKSYNEQFF. The DNA for the CDR3 is TGCAGTGCGGAGTACTGGGTAGCGGGAGGGAAATCCTACAATGAGCAGTTCTTC.

The table lists this clonotype with a few counts. V usage is TRBV29-1 and J usage is TRBJ2-5, with D possibly TRBD1 on 5 matching bases. Trimming cost V 3 bases and J 1 base, with 9 bases left between them. The length of the CDR3 is 13 residues. Germline assignment: CDR1 SQVTM and CDR2 ANQGSEA. The CDR3 here is CSVDAGSQETQYF. The DNA for the CDR3 is TGCAGCGTTGATGCAGGGTCCCAAGAGACCCAGTACTTC.

The V gene is TRBV2, the J gene TRBJ2-5; 8 nucleotides match TRBD2. The CDR3 has 14 residues. V lost 4 bases to trimming and J lost 7 bases; unmatched junction nucleotides: 8. CDR1 and CDR2 (germline): SNHLY, FYNNEI. The CDR3 loop reads CASSGVAGRGTQYF. The CDR3 coding sequence is TGTGCCAGCAGTGGTGTAGCGGGGAGGGGGACCCAGTACTTC.

This clonotype occurred a few times. CDR3: CASSRIGYNEKLFF. As DNA, the CDR3 is TGTGCCAGCAGTCGAATAGGTTATAATGAAAAACTGTTTTTT. The V and J genes are TRBV27 and TRBJ1-4; D ambiguous. CDR3 length equals 14 residues. In germline, CDR1 is MNHEY, CDR2 SMNVEV (reference sequence). Trimming stripped 5 bases from V and 4 bases from J, with 11 bases between.

Turning to this clonotype: Mismatch with germline at one junction end may stem from a read error. This rearrangement joins TRBV2 to TRBJ2-5; D is possibly TRBD1 (5 bases). Germline lookup yields CDR1 SNHLY and CDR2 FYNNEI. There are 13 residues in the CDR3. CDR3 sequence reads: CASREAGLETQYF. In DNA form, the CDR3 reads TGTGCCAGCAGGGAAGCAGGGTTAGAGACCCAGTACTTC.

This clonotype was picked up a small number of times. The chain carries TRBV29-1 and TRBJ2-5; TRBD2 is a possible D gene (7 bases). The CDR3 has 13 residues. CDR1 and CDR2 (germline): SQVTM, ANQGSEA. The ends were cut back, 7 bases at V and 1 base at J, with 13 bases in the middle. CDR3: CSAFGGLQETQYF. The CDR3 coding sequence is TGCAGCGCCTTCGGGGGGCTCCAAGAGACCCAGTACTTC.

This clonotype occurred a few times. The rearrangement uses TRBV6-5 and TRBJ1-1, with no clear D. Germline V gene sequence: CDR1 MNHEY, CDR2 SVGAGI. The CDR3 is made up of 13 amino acids. Trimming left V 4 bases short and J 4 bases short, with 10 bases between. Here the CDR3 reads CASSLLRSTEAFF. CDR3 DNA: TGTGCCAGCAGTTTACTGAGGTCCACTGAAGCTTTCTTT.

This chain connects TRBV10-3 to TRBJ1-1, with a tentative D call TRBD1 (5 bases). This CDR3 comprises 14 residues. In germline, CDR1 is ENHRY, CDR2 SYGVKD. Between the trimmed V and J ends, which lost 3 bases and 7 bases, there was a span of 15 bases. Here the CDR3 DNA reads TGTGCCATCAGTGATGGCAGGGAGGTTAGTGAAGCTTTCTTT. Amino acids: CAISDGREVSEAFF.

The chain has TRBV28 and TRBJ1-6; D might be TRBD1 (6 bases). The CDR3 runs 15 residues. V was cut by 2 bases and J by 6 bases, with 11 bases left in between. Germline V gene data show CDR1 as MDHEN and CDR2 as SYDVKM. CDR3: CASSLRQGFNSPLHF. CDR3 nucleotide sequence: TGTGCCAGCAGTTTAAGGCAGGGGTTTAATTCACCCCTCCACTTT. Together with reference TRBV28 and TRBJ1-6, the CDR3 gives the full variable domain: DVKVTQSSRYLVKRTGEKVFLECVQDMDHENMFWYRQDPGLGLRLIYFSYDVKMKEKGDIPEGYSVSREKKERFSLILESASTNQTSMYLCASSLRQGFNSPLHFGNGTRLTVT.

The genes are TRBV2 and TRBJ2-1; 10 positions match TRBD2. The germline gives CDR1 SNHLY, CDR2 FYNNEI. CDR3 length: 14 amino acids. V shed 11 bases and J 3 bases; nucleotides not matched to a gene: 7. CDR3 sequence (DNA): TGTGCCTGCCTTAGCGGGAGGCGCTACAATGAGCAGTTCTTC. Amino acid sequence: CACLSGRRYNEQFF. Using reference TRBV2 and TRBJ2-1 for the parts outside the CDR3, the full variable domain is EPEVTQTPSHQVTQMGQEVILRCVPISNHLYFYWYRQILGQKVEFLVSFYNNEISEKSEIFDDQFSVERPDGSNFTLKIRSTKLEDSAMYFCACLSGRRYNEQFFGPGTRLTVL.

The rearrangement uses TRBV2 and TRBJ1-1; maybe TRBD1 (6 bases). Trimming stripped 11 bases from V and 5 bases from J, with 27 bases between. This CDR3 spans 16 amino acids. Germline V gene lookup returns CDR1 SNHLY and CDR2 FYNNEI. The CDR3 region is CASLRGATGPGTEAFF. In DNA, the CDR3 is TGTGCCTCCCTTAGAGGGGCGACAGGCCCGGGGACTGAAGCTTTCTTT.

The rearrangement uses TRBV20-1 and TRBJ2-5; no clear D. The V and J ends lost 7 bases and 1 base respectively, with 16 bases between them. The germline gives CDR1 DFQATT, CDR2 SNEGSKA (reference sequence). This CDR3 region has 14 residues. CDR3 region: CSGITDAFQETQYF. The CDR3 coding sequence is TGCAGTGGAATTACGGACGCCTTCCAAGAGACCCAGTACTTC.

The chain joins TRBV5-1 to TRBJ2-3; 7 nucleotides line up with TRBD2. Germline lookup yields CDR1 SGHRS and CDR2 YFSETQ. Trimming cost V 5 bases and J 5 bases; bases outside gene matches: 8. The CDR3 covers 14 residues. This CDR3 is CASSPTSRGDTQYF. The DNA of the CDR3 is TGCGCCAGCAGTCCGACTAGCCGGGGAGATACGCAGTATTTT.

This clonotype has only a few counts. The CDR3 DNA is TGCAGCGTTGAGGGACTAGCGGGAGTAAGCAAAGAGACCCAGTACTTC. Protein product: CSVEGLAGVSKETQYF. The chain has TRBV29-1 and TRBJ2-5; 14 bases are a match to TRBD2. CDR1 is SQVTM and CDR2 is ANQGSEA in the germline V gene. The CDR3 consists of 16 residues. V gave up 3 bases and J gave up 3 bases; unmatched junction bases: 6.

This clonotype was seen repeatedly, ten times or more. The V gene is TRBV29-1, the J gene TRBJ2-7; D call uncertain. V lost 4 bases, J lost 6 bases, and 10 bases lay in between. The CDR3 is 11 residues long. CDR1 and CDR2 (germline): SQVTM, ANQGSEA. The CDR3 region is CSVGGPSEQYF. CDR3 bases: TGCAGCGTTGGAGGCCCTAGCGAGCAGTACTTC.

The chain recombines TRBV5-8 with TRBJ1-4; 7 positions agree with TRBD1. Trimming cost V 4 bases and J 0 bases; bases outside gene matches: 9. Germline V lookup: CDR1 SGHTS, CDR2 YDEGEE. The CDR3 loop spans 17 amino acids. This chain's CDR3 is CASSLAGQPATNEKLFF. CDR3 DNA: TGTGCCAGCAGCCTGGCGGGACAGCCTGCAACTAATGAAAAACTGTTTTTT.

Only a few counts were recorded for this clonotype. V and J are TRBV25-1 and TRBJ2-5; possible D gene TRBD2, 6 bases. The CDR3 length is 13 residues. V lost 2 bases and J 5 bases, leaving 9 bases between the germline ends. CDR1 MGHDK and CDR2 SYGVNS come from the germline V gene. The CDR3 region has the DNA TGTGCCAGCAGTGAAAGAGGAGGGGAGACCCAGTACTTC. Amino acid sequence: CASSERGGETQYF.